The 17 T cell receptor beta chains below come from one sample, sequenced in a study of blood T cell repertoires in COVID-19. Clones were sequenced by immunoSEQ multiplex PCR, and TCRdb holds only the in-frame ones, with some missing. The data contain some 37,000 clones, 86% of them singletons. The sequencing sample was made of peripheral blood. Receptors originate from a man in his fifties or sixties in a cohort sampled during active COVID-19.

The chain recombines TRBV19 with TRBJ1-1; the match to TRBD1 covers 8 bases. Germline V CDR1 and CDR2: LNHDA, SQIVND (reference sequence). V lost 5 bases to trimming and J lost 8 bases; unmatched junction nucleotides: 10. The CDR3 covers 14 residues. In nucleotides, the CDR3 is TGTGCCAGTAGTCACCGGACAGGGAGGAAAGAAGCTTTCTTT. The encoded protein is CASSHRTGRKEAFF.

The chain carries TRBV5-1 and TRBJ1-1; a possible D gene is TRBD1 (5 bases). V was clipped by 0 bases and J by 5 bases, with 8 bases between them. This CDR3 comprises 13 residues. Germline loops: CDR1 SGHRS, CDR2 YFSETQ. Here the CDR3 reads CASSLAGYTEAFF. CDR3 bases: TGCGCCAGCAGCTTGGCAGGGTATACTGAAGCTTTCTTT.

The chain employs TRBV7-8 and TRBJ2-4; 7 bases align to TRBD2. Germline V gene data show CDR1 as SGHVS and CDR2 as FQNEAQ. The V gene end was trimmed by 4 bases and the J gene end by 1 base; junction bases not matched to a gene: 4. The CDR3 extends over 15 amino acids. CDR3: CASSSSRGAKNIQYF. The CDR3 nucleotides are TGTGCCAGCAGCTCGTCGCGGGGGGCCAAAAACATTCAGTACTTC.

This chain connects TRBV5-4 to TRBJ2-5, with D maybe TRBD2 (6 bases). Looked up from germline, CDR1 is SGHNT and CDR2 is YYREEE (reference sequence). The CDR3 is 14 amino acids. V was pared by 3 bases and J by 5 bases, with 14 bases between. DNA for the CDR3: TGTGCCAGCAGCTCGGGACGGGGGAAGGAGACCCAGTACTTC. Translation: CASSSGRGKETQYF.

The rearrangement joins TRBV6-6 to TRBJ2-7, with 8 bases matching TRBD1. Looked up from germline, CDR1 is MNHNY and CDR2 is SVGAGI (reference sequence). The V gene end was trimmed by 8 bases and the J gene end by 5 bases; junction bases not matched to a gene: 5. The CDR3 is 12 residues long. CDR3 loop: CASGQGDHEQYF. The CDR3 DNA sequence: TGTGCCAGCGGACAGGGAGACCACGAGCAGTACTTC.

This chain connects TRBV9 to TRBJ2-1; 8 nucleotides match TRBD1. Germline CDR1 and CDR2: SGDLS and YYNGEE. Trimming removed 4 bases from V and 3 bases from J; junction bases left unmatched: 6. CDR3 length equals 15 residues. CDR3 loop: CASSPWTGRYNEQFF. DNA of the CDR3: TGTGCCAGCAGCCCGTGGACAGGGCGCTACAATGAGCAGTTCTTC.

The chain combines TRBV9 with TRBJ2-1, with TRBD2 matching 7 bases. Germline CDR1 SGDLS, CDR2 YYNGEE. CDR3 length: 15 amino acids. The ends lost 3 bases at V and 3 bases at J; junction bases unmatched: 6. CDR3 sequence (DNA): TGTGCCAGCAGCGCCGGACTAGGGTACTACAATGAGCAGTTCTTC. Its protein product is CASSAGLGYYNEQFF.

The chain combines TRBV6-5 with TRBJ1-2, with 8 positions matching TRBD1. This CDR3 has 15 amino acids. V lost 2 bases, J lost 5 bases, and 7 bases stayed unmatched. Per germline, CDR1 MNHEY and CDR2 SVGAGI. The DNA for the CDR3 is TGTGCCAGCAGTTACAGTTCCGGGACAGGTTATGGCTACACCTTC. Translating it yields CASSYSSGTGYGYTF.

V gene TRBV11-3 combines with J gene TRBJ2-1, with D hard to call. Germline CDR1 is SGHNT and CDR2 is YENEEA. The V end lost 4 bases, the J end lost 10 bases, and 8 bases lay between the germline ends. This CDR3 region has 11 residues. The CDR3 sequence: CASSSDSEQFF. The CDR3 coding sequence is TGTGCCAGCAGCTCCGACTCGGAGCAGTTCTTC.

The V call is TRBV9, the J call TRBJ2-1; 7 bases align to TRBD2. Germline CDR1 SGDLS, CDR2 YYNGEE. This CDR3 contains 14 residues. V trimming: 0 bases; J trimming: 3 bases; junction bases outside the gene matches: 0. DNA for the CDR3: TGTGCCAGCAGCGTAGGCGGGGGCTACAATGAGCAGTTCTTC. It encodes CASSVGGGYNEQFF.

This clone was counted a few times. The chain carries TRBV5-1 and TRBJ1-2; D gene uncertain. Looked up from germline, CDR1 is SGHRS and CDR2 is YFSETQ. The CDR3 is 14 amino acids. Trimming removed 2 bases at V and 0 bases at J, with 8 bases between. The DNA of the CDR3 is TGCGCCAGCAGCTTCGACTCTTCTAACTATGGCTACACCTTC. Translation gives CASSFDSSNYGYTF.

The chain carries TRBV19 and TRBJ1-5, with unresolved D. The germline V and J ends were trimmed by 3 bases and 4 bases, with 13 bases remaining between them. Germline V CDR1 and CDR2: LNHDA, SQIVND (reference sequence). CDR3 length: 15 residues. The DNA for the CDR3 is TGTGCCAGTAGTATTGGCACTAGAGATAATCAGCCCCAGCATTTT. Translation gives CASSIGTRDNQPQHF.

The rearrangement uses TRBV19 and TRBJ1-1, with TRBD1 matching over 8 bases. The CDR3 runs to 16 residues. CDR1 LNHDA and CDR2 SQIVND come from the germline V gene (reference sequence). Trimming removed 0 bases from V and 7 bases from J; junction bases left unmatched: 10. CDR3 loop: CASSIDANRGFDEAFF. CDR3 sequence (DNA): TGTGCCAGTAGTATAGATGCAAACAGGGGGTTTGATGAAGCTTTCTTT.

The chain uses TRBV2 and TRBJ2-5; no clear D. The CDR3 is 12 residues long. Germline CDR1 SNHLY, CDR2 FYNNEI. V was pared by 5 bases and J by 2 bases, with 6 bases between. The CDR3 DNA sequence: TGTGCCAGCAGTCAGTCACAAGAGACCCAGTACTTC. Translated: CASSQSQETQYF.

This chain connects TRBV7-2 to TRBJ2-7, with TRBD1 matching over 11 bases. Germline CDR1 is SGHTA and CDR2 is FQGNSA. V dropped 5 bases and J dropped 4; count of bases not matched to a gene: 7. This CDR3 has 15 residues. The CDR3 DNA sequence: TGTGCCAGCAGCGAGGACAGGGGGCCTTGGTACGAGCAGTACTTC. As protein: CASSEDRGPWYEQYF.

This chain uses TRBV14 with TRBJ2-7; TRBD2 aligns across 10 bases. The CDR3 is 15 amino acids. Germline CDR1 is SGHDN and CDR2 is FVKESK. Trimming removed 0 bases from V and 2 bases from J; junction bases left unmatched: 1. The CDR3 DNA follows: TGTGCCAGCAGCCAAGATACTAGCGGGGCCTACGAGCAGTACTTC. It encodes CASSQDTSGAYEQYF.

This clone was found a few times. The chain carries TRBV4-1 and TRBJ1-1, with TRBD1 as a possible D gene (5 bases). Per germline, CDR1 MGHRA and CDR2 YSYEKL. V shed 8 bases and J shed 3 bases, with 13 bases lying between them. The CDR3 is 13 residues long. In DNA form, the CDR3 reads TGCGCCAGCGCTACAGGAAGCTACACTGAAGCTTTCTTT. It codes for CASATGSYTEAFF.